This entry features one T cell receptor (beta chain) sequence. Its specificity is unknown. The source of the sample is a study of Graves' ophthalmopathy and Graves' hyperthyroidism. General observations from the study: Blood also held most thyroid clonotypes expanded above 0.001 frequency.

The diagnosis was founded upon clinical symptoms, serum thyroxine, TRAb, thyroid ultrasound and orbital computed tomography. Germline V gene lookup returns CDR1 MDHEN and CDR2 SYDVKM. This CDR3 has 14 amino acids. The germline V and J ends were trimmed by 0 bases and 6 bases, with 11 bases remaining between them. RNA transcripts yielded amplified TCR beta CDR3 regions. First-round RT-PCR with HTBI primers preceded a second-round multiplex PCR. TCRdb reprocessed the multiplex PCR reads with MiXCR, giving one entry per CDR3 protein. The repertoire holds 680,000 or so distinct CDR3 sequences, with about a fifth as singletons.

Sequenced input: peripheral blood. This sequence was found in a woman in her late teens or twenties with stable Graves' hyperthyroidism. Some clones in this sample may be carry-over from other donors' samples. The gene calls are TRBV28 and TRBJ1-1, with D possibly TRBD1 on 5 matching bases. The CDR3 DNA reads TGTGCCAGCAGTTTATGGGTCGGGGCAGCTGAAGCTTTCTTT. It is translated as CASSLWVGAAEAFF.